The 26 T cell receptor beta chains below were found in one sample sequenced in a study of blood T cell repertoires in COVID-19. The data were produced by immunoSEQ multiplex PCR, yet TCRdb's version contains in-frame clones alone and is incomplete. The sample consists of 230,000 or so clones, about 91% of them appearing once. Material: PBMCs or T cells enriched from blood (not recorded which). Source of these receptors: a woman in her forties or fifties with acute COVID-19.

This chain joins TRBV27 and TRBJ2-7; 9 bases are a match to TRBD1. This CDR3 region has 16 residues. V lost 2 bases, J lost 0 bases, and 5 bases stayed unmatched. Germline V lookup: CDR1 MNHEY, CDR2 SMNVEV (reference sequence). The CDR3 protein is CASSLRGQGRSYEQYF. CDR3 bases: TGTGCCAGCAGTTTACGGGGACAGGGCCGCTCCTACGAGCAGTACTTC.

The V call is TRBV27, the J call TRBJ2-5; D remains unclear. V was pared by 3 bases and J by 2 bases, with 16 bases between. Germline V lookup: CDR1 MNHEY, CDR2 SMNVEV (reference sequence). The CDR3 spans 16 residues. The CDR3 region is CASSFVNRRLQETQYF. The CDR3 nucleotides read TGTGCCAGCAGTTTCGTGAACCGCCGCCTACAAGAGACCCAGTACTTC.

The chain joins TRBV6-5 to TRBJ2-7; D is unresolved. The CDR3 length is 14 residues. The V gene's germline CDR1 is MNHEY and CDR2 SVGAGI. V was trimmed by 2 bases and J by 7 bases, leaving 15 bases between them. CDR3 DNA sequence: TGTGCCAGCAGTTACGAAGGTAGGATGCGGGAGCAGTACTTC. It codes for CASSYEGRMREQYF.

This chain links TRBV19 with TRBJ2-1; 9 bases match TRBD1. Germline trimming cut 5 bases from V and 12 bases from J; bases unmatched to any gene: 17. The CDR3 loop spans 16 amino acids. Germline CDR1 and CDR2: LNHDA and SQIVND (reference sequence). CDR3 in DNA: TGTGCCAGTAGTCCCTTCACAGGGGGCGTCGACCGCGCGCAGTTCTTC. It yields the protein CASSPFTGGVDRAQFF.

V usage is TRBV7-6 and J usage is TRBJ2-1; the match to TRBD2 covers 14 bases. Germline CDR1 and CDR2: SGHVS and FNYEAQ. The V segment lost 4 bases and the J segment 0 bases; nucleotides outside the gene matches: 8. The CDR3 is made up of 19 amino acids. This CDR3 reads CASSSGRLAGGPSYNEQFF. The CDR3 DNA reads TGTGCCAGCAGCTCCGGCAGACTAGCGGGAGGGCCCTCCTACAATGAGCAGTTCTTC.

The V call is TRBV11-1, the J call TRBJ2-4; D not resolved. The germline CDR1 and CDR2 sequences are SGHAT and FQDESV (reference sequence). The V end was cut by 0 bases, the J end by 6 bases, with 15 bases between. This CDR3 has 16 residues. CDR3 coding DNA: TGTGCCAGCAGCTTAGCGGTGGTTGGCCGAAGAAACATTCAGTACTTC. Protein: CASSLAVVGRRNIQYF.

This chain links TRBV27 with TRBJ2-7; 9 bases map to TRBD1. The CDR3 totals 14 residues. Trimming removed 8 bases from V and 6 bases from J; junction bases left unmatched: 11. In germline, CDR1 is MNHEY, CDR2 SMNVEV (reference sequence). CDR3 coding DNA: TGTGCCAGCGGTGACAGGGGGGGACGAGGCGAGCAGTACTTC. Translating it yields CASGDRGGRGEQYF.

The CDR3 protein is CASAPGTGNSYEQYF. The CDR3 bases are TGCGCCAGTGCCCCCGGGACAGGTAATTCCTACGAGCAGTACTTC. This chain connects TRBV5-1 to TRBJ2-7, with 8 positions matching TRBD1. The CDR3 runs 15 residues. Trimming at V came to 8 bases and at J to 1 base, leaving 11 bases not matched to a gene. The V gene's germline CDR1 is SGHRS and CDR2 YFSETQ.

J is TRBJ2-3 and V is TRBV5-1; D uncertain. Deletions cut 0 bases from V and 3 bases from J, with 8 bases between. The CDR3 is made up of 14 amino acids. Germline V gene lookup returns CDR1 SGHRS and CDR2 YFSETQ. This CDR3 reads CASSLGQWTDTQYF. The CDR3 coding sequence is TGCGCCAGCAGCTTGGGGCAGTGGACAGATACGCAGTATTTT.

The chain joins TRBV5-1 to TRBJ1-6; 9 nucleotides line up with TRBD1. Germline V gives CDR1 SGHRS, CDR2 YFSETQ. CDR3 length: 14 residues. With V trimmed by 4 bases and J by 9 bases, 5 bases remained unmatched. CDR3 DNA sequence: TGCGCCAGCAGCCGGGACAGGGAGGGTTCACCCCTCCACTTT. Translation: CASSRDREGSPLHF.

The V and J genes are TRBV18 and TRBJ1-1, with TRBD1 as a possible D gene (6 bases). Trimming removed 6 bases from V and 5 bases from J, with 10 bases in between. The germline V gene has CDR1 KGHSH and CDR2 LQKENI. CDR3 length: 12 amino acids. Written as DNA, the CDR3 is TGTGCCAGCTCCCCAGACAGGACTGAAGCTTTCTTT. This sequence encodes CASSPDRTEAFF.

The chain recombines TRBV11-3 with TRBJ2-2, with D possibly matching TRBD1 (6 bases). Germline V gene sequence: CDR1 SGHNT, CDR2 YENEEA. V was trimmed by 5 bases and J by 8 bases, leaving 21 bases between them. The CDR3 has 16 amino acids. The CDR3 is CASSKRSQGRVGELFF. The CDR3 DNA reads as TGTGCCAGCAGCAAGCGCTCGCAGGGGCGGGTAGGGGAGCTGTTTTTT.

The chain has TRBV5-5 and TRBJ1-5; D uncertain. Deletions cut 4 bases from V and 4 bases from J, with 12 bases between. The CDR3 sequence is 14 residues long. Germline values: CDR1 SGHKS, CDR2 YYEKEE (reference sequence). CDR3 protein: CASSPRTSNQPQHF. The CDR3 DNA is TGTGCCAGCAGCCCCAGGACTTCAAATCAGCCCCAGCATTTT. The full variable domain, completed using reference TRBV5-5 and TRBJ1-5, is DAGVTQSPTHLIKTRGQQVTLRCSPISGHKSVSWYQQVLGQGPQFIFQYYEKEERGRGNFPDRFSARQFPNYSSELNVNALLLGDSALYLCASSPRTSNQPQHFGDGTRLSIL.

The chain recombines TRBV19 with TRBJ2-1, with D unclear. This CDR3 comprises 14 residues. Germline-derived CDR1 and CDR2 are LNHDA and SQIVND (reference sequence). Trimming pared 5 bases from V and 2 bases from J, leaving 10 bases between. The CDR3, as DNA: TGTGCCAGTAGTTCCGGGTCCCCCTACAATGAGCAGTTCTTC. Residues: CASSSGSPYNEQFF.

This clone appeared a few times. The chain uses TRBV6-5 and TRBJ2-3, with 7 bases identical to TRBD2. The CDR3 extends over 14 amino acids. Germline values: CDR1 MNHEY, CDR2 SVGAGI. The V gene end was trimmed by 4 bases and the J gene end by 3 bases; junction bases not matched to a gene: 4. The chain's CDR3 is CASSWTSETDTQYF. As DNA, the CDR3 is TGTGCCAGCAGTTGGACTAGTGAGACAGATACGCAGTATTTT.

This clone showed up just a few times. CDR3 sequence (DNA): TGTGCCAGCAGTTACGGGGGGAATGGCTACACCTTC. It yields the protein CASSYGGNGYTF. J is TRBJ1-2 and V is TRBV6-5; D might be TRBD1 (5 bases). Germline V gives CDR1 MNHEY, CDR2 SVGAGI. CDR3 length: 12 residues. Trimming removed 2 bases at V and 6 bases at J, with 7 bases between.

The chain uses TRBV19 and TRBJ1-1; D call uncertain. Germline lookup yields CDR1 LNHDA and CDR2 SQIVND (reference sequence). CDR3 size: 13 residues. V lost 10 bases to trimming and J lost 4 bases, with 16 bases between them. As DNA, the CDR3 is TGTGCCACATCGGTTTCTGAGGGCACTGAAGCTTTCTTT. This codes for CATSVSEGTEAFF. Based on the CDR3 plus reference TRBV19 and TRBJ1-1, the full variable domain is DGGITQSPKYLFRKEGQNVTLSCEQNLNHDAMYWYRQDPGQGLRLIYYSQIVNDFQKGDIAEGYSVSREKKESFPLTVTSAQKNPTAFYLCATSVSEGTEAFFGQGTRLTVV.

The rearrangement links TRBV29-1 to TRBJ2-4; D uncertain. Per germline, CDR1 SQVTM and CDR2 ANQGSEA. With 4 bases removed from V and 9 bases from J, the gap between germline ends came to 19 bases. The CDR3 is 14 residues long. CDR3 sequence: CSVVSPFYDGIQYF. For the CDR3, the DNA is TGCAGCGTTGTAAGCCCGTTCTATGATGGCATTCAGTACTTC.

CDR3 sequence: CASSLRGPTYEQYF. The CDR3 region has the DNA TGTGCCAGCAGTTTGCGGGGTCCCACCTACGAGCAGTACTTC. The chain joins TRBV28 to TRBJ2-7; perhaps TRBD2 as D (6 bases). This CDR3 region has 14 residues. V lost 3 bases to trimming and J lost 2 bases, with 11 bases between them. Germline V gene data show CDR1 as MDHEN and CDR2 as SYDVKM.

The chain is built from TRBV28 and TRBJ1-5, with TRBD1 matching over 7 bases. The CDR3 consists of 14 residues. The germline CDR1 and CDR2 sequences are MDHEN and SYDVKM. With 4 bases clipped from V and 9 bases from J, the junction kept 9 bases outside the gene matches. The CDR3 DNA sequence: TGTGCCAGCAGTTCAAACAGGGGAATAAGGCCCCAGCATTTT. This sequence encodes CASSSNRGIRPQHF.

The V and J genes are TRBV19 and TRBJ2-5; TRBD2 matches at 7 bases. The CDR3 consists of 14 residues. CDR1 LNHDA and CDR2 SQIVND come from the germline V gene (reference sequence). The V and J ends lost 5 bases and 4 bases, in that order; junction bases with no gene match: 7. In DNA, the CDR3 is TGTGCCAGTAGTTATCTTGGGGGGGGAGAGACCCAGTACTTC. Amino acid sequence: CASSYLGGGETQYF.

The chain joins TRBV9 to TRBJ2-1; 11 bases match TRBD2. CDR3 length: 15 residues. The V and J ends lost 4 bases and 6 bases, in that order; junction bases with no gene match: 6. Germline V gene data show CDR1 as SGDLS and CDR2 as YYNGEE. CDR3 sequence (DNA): TGTGCCAGCAGCCAACTAGCGGGAGCAGTCAATGAGCAGTTCTTC. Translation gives CASSQLAGAVNEQFF.

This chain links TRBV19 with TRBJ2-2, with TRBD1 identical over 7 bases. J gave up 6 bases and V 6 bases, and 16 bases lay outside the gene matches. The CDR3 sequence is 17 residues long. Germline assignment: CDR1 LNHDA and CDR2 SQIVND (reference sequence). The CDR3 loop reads CASSLEGAGLRSGELFF. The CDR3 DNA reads TGTGCCAGTAGCCTCGAGGGGGCAGGATTACGATCCGGGGAGCTGTTTTTT.

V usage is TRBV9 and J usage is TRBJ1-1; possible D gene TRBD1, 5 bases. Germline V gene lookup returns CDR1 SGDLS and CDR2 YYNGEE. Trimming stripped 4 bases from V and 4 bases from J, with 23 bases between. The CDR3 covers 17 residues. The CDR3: CASSPQGRAWDSTEAFF. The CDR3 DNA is TGTGCCAGCAGCCCCCAAGGTCGGGCATGGGACTCCACTGAAGCTTTCTTT.

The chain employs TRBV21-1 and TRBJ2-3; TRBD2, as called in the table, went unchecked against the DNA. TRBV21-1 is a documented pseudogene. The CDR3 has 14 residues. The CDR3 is CASSKASVTDTQYF. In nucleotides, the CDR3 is TGTGCCAGCAGCAAAGCTAGCGTCACAGATACGCAGTATTTT.

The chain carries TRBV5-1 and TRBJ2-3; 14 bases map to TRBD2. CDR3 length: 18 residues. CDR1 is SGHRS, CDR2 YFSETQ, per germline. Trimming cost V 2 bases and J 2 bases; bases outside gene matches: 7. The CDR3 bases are TGCGCCAGCAGCTTCTCCGGGACTAGCGGGGGATACACAGATACGCAGTATTTT. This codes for CASSFSGTSGGYTDTQYF.